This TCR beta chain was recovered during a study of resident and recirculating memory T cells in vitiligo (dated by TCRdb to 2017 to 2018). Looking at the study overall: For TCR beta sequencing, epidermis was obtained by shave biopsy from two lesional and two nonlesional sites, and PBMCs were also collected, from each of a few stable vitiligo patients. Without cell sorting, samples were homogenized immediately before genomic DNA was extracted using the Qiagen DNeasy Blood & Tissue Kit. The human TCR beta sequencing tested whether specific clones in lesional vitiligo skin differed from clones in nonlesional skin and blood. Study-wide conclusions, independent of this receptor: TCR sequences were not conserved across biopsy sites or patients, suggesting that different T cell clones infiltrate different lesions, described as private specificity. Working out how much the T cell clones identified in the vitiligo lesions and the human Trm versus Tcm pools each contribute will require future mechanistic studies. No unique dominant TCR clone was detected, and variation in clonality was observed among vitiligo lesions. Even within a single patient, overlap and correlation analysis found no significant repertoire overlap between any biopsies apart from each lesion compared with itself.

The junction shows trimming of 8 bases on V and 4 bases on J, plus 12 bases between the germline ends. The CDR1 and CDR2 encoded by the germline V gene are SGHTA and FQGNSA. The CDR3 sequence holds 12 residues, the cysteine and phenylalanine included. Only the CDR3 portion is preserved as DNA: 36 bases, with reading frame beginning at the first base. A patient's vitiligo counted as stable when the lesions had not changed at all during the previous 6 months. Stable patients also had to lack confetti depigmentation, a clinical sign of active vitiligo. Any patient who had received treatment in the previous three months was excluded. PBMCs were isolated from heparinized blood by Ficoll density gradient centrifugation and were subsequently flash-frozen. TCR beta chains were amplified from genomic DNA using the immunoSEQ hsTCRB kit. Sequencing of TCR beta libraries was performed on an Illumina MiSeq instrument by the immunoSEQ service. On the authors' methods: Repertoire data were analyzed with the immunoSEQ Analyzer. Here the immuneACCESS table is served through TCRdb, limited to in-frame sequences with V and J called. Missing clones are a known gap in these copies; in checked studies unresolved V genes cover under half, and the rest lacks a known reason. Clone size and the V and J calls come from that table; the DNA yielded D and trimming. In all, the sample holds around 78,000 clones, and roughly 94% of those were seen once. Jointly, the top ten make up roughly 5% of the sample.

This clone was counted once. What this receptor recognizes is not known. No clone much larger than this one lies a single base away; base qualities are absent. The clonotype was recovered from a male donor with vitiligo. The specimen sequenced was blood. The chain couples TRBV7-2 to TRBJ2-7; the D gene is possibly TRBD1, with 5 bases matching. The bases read TGTGCCAGCGGCCATAGGACATACGAGCAGTACTTC. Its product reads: CASGHRTYEQYF. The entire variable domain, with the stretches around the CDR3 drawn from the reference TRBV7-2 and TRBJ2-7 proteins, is GAGVSQSPSNKVTEKGKDVELRCDPISGHTALYWYRQSLGQGLEFLIYFQGNSAPDKSGLPSDRFSAERTGGSVSTLTIQRTQQEDSAVYLCASGHRTYEQYFGPGTRLTVT.